This TCR beta chain originates from a study of cytomegalovirus exposure and HLA in healthy donors. At the level of the study: An early release of data contained approximately 80 million unique TCRs, which came from HLA-typed donors.

The CDR3 covers 15 residues. Germline V lookup: CDR1 SNHLY, CDR2 FYNNEI. Each of the donors was a healthy bone marrow donor. This clone was observed once. Germline is not matched at one junction end, which may reflect a read error. Both 60 Vbeta primers and 13 Jbeta primers went into the PCR. TCRdb keeps only in-frame clones here, not all; method: immunoSEQ multiplex PCR. This repertoire shows 160,000 or so clones, 75% found once; its top ten account for around 2.5%. The rearrangement joins TRBV2 to TRBJ1-6; 7 bases agree with TRBD1. Sample: PBMCs. The TCR was taken from a female donor in good health and CMV-seronegative. This chain's CDR3 is CASSEVQGKNSPLHF. DNA for the CDR3: TGTGCCAGCAGCGAAGTACAGGGGAAGAATTCACCCCTCCACTTT.